The clone carrying this T cell receptor (beta chain) was recorded only once. This specimen belongs to a study of T cell changes during pregnancy in multiple sclerosis. V shed 7 bases and J shed 3 bases, with 16 bases lying between them. The length of the CDR3 is 14 residues. CDR1 is ENHRY, CDR2 SYGVKD, per germline. Profiling relied on immunoSEQ multiplex PCR, and the TCRdb table lists in-frame clones only, not all of them. The sample contains 32,000 or so clones, 90% to 95% of which appear only once. V gene TRBV10-3 combines with J gene TRBJ2-7, with a weak D call TRBD1 (5 bases). The receptor was isolated from a female donor in good health, enrolled as a control in a pregnancy study. The source material was CD4+ T cells from peripheral blood mononuclear cells, sampled in the third trimester of pregnancy. The CDR3, as DNA: TGTGCCATCAAGATGACAGAACAAAACTACGAGCAGTACTTC. Residues: CAIKMTEQNYEQYF.